What follows are 7 T cell receptor beta chains derived from one specimen sequenced in a study of Tregs in tolerant kidney transplant recipients. Data came from immunoSEQ multiplex PCR; TCRdb stores just in-frame clones and leaves some out. The table includes roughly 80,000 clones, less than 95% detected once. Source: Tregs from blood, taken before the transplant. The receptor source for this set is a human donor who received a combined kidney and bone marrow transplant.

This CDR3 reads CASSVLGAGQPQHF. DNA for the CDR3: TGTGCCAGCAGTGTCCTGGGGGCGGGTCAGCCCCAGCATTTT. The genes are TRBV2 and TRBJ1-5; D is perhaps TRBD1 (6 bases). The CDR3 sequence is 14 residues long. Germline CDR1 is SNHLY and CDR2 is FYNNEI. V lost 4 bases and J 6 bases, leaving 13 bases between the germline ends. Combining the CDR3 with reference TRBV2 and TRBJ1-5 gives the whole variable domain EPEVTQTPSHQVTQMGQEVILRCVPISNHLYFYWYRQILGQKVEFLVSFYNNEISEKSEIFDDQFSVERPDGSNFTLKIRSTKLEDSAMYFCASSVLGAGQPQHFGDGTRLSIL.

The J gene is TRBJ2-3, the V gene TRBV7-2; 8 bases fit TRBD2. Germline lookup yields CDR1 SGHTA and CDR2 FQGNSA. The CDR3 contains 16 residues. V lost 1 base to trimming and J lost 3 bases; unmatched junction nucleotides: 6. Here the CDR3 reads CASSLVWIAGTDTQYF. The CDR3 DNA sequence: TGTGCCAGCAGCTTAGTTTGGATAGCGGGAACAGATACGCAGTATTTT.

This clone appeared a single time. The chain carries TRBV28 and TRBJ2-1; D might be TRBD1 or TRBD2, each matching 5 bases. CDR1 is MDHEN, CDR2 SYDVKM, per germline. V was trimmed by 3 bases and J by 8 bases, leaving 17 bases between them. The CDR3 totals 15 residues. CDR3: CASSLSGTVGYEQFF. DNA for the CDR3: TGTGCCAGCAGTTTGTCCGGGACGGTTGGATATGAGCAGTTCTTC.

V and J are TRBV30 and TRBJ2-3; TRBD1 matches at 8 bases. Trimming took 3 bases from V and 2 from J; bases not matched to a gene: 7. Germline V gene data show CDR1 as GTSNPN and CDR2 as SVGIG (reference sequence). CDR3 length: 15 residues. The CDR3 nucleotides are TGTGCCTGGAGCCCCGGACAGGGCCACACAGATACGCAGTATTTT. It is translated as CAWSPGQGHTDTQYF.

CDR3 amino acids: CASSTRQGGGTEAFF. In DNA form, the CDR3 reads TGTGCCAGCAGCACCAGACAGGGGGGGGGCACTGAAGCTTTCTTT. This sequence joins TRBV7-6 and TRBJ1-1; TRBD1 matches 9 bases. The CDR3 sequence is 15 residues long. J was trimmed by 4 bases and V by 5 bases; bases with no gene match: 8. Germline V gives CDR1 SGHVS, CDR2 FNYEAQ.

This chain links TRBV27 with TRBJ1-2; maybe TRBD1 (6 bases). The CDR3 is made up of 14 amino acids. V was clipped by 6 bases and J by 4 bases, with 15 bases between them. Looked up from germline, CDR1 is MNHEY and CDR2 is SMNVEV (reference sequence). The CDR3 reads CASSYRDSGYGYTF. DNA of the CDR3: TGTGCCAGCAGCTACAGGGATTCGGGCTATGGCTACACCTTC.

V gene TRBV18 combines with J gene TRBJ1-6; D gene ambiguous. Germline loops: CDR1 KGHSH, CDR2 LQKENI. The CDR3 sequence is 15 residues long. Trimming pared 3 bases from V and 10 bases from J, leaving 16 bases between. CDR3 sequence: CASSPTDGSGSPLHF. The CDR3 region has the DNA TGTGCCAGCTCACCGACGGACGGGTCGGGGTCACCCCTCCACTTT.